This passage covers 5 T cell receptor beta chains from one sample sequenced in a study of control samples from healthy donors and cancer patients. TCRdb's table, derived via immunoSEQ multiplex PCR, lists solely in-frame clones and lacks some. Here the sample spans 100,000 to 150,000 clones, about nine tenths being singletons. The sequencing input was blood. The receptor source for this set is a man aged 18 to 29 in good health.

The chain recombines TRBV7-6 with TRBJ1-4; no clear D gene. The CDR3 extends over 13 amino acids. Trimming cost V 2 bases and J 8 bases, with 9 bases left between them. CDR1 and CDR2 from the germline V gene are SGHVS and FNYEAQ. The CDR3 region is CASSLRRGEKLFF. The CDR3 region has the DNA TGTGCCAGCAGCTTAAGGCGAGGAGAAAAACTGTTTTTT.

V gene TRBV10-3 combines with J gene TRBJ2-6; 7 nucleotides match TRBD1. From germline, CDR1 is ENHRY and CDR2 SYGVKD. CDR3 size: 15 residues. The J segment lost 2 bases and the V segment lost 5 bases, leaving 3 bases of the junction unmatched. For the CDR3, the DNA is TGTGCCATCAGTCTGGGACAGCCTGGGGCCAACGTCCTGACTTTC. Protein product: CAISLGQPGANVLTF.

The chain carries TRBV5-4 and TRBJ2-7; D assignment may be TRBD1 or TRBD2 (6 bases each). CDR1 is SGHNT, CDR2 YYREEE, per germline (reference sequence). Deletions cut 0 bases from V and 0 bases from J, with 7 bases between. This CDR3 has 14 amino acids. CDR3 loop: CASSLGGASYEQYF. CDR3 in DNA: TGTGCCAGCAGCTTGGGGGGGGCCTCCTACGAGCAGTACTTC.

The chain employs TRBV27 and TRBJ1-1; a weak D match, TRBD1 (5 bases). The CDR3 length is 13 residues. Germline lookup yields CDR1 MNHEY and CDR2 SMNVEV (reference sequence). V shed 3 bases and J shed 3 bases, with 8 bases lying between them. CDR3 loop: CASSLGTYTEAFF. DNA of the CDR3: TGTGCCAGCAGTTTGGGGACGTACACTGAAGCTTTCTTT.

V usage is TRBV11-2 and J usage is TRBJ1-5; D gene uncertain. Germline CDR1 SGHAT, CDR2 FQNNGV. Trimming cost V 0 bases and J 4 bases, with 10 bases left between them. This CDR3 is 15 amino acids long. Here the CDR3 DNA reads TGTGCCAGCAGCTTAGACTTGGGTGGGAATCAGCCCCAGCATTTT. It is translated as CASSLDLGGNQPQHF.